The sequence of this T cell receptor (beta chain) was determined in a study of CXCR3-negative and CXCR3-positive naive CD8 T cells. The libraries of TRB cDNA were constructed through 5' RACE using UMI labels. TCRdb reworked the 5' RACE reads into one entry per CDR3 protein, no DNA. The table lists around 150,000 distinct CDR3 sequences. Study-level results: The study found that naive CXCR3-negative and CXCR3-positive cells shared TRBV-TRBJ usage, while memory cells differed. TRB CDR3s of CXCR3-positive naive cells were more hydrophobic than those of CXCR3-negative naive cells.

Details on this clonotype: The antigen is undetermined.

The CDR3 is made up of 20 amino acids. Germline V gene data show CDR1 as LGHDT and CDR2 as YNNKEL (reference sequence). Sequenced input: naive CXCR3+ CD8+ T cells from blood. The subset here: CD45RO-CCR7+CD27+CD95- naive CD8+ T cells expressing CXCR3 (TNR3+). The chain links TRBV3-1 to TRBJ2-3; there is no DNA to check the TCRdb D call of TRBD1. The TCR was taken from a human donor in good health. Some clones in this sample may be carry-over from other donors' samples. This chain's CDR3 is CASSQEGRGGGDSVSDTQYF.